The T cell receptor beta chain under discussion was sequenced for a study of blood T cell repertoires in COVID-19. Study processing details: Reference gene primer amplification gave nucleated cell count estimates. The assay was immunoSEQ multiplex PCR, and TCRdb's table has in-frame clones only and misses some. The V and J calls and the clone size are those of that table, but D and trimming were determined from the DNA. The table lists around 170,000 clones, about nine tenths of them singletons. Per germline, CDR1 LGHDT and CDR2 YNNKEL (reference sequence). The CDR3 length is 15 residues. J gave up 8 bases and V 6 bases, and 13 bases lay outside the gene matches. This clone was detected once.

V gene TRBV3-1 (or the pseudogene TRBV3-2) combines with J gene TRBJ2-1; 7 bases match TRBD2. This receptor was taken from a man aged 18 to 29 who had recovered from COVID-19. Sequences were obtained from peripheral blood. The CDR3 protein is CASSHSGGSGYEQFF. The CDR3 nucleotides are TGTGCCAGCAGTCACTCGGGAGGTAGCGGGTATGAGCAGTTCTTC.